These 10 T cell receptor beta chains were sequenced from one sample in a study of T cells in Graves' hyperthyroidism and ophthalmopathy. TCR beta CDR3 region amplification was performed from RNA transcripts. TCR CDR3 regions were first amplified by RT-PCR with HTBI primers. TCRdb re-called the multiplex PCR reads through MiXCR, storing one row per CDR3 protein. The data hold about 210,000 distinct CDR3 sequences, with 15% to 20% observed a single time. Sequencing used blood. All receptors come from a man in his fifties or sixties with Graves' hyperthyroidism.

The DNA for the CDR3 is TGTGCCAGCAGCTCTGTCGGGCAGGAGACCCAGTACTTC. Translating it yields CASSSVGQETQYF. The chain joins TRBV3-1 to TRBJ2-5; D unresolved. V was shortened by 5 bases and J by 5 bases, with 12 bases between the two germline ends. The germline CDR1 and CDR2 sequences are LGHDT and YNNKEL (reference sequence). The length of the CDR3 is 13 residues.

This clonotype has only a few counts. The chain employs TRBV20-1 and TRBJ2-2; maybe TRBD2 (6 bases). The CDR3 loop spans 14 amino acids. CDR1 is DFQATT, CDR2 SNEGSKA, per germline (reference sequence). With 6 bases removed from V and 6 bases from J, the gap between germline ends came to 17 bases. The CDR3 nucleotides are TGCAGTGCAACCGACCGGGGGTGGGCCGGGGAGCTGTTTTTT. This encodes CSATDRGWAGELFF.

This clonotype has a count of ten or more. The rearrangement joins TRBV11-2 to TRBJ2-1, with no clear D. With 5 bases removed from V and 7 bases from J, the gap between germline ends came to 18 bases. The V gene's germline CDR1 is SGHAT and CDR2 FQNNGV. This CDR3 comprises 15 residues. CDR3 in amino acids: CASSPRTGSLNEQFF. CDR3 DNA sequence: TGTGCCAGCAGCCCCCGGACCGGGTCCCTAAATGAGCAGTTCTTC.

With respect to this clonotype: Because the CDR3 is missing its conserved closing phenylalanine or tryptophan, this is likely a read error. The chain uses TRBV18 and TRBJ1-3; D possibly corresponds to TRBD1 (6 bases). CDR3 length equals 18 residues. V lost 1 base and J lost 0, with 16 bases in between. Per germline, CDR1 KGHSH and CDR2 LQKENI. Here the CDR3 reads CASSPLETGSLSGNTIYL. The CDR3, as DNA: TGTGCCAGCTCACCACTCGAGACAGGCTCTCTCTCTGGAAACACCATATATCTT.

As for this clonotype: Given a much more abundant clone one base away, this may be a read error. The gene calls are TRBV20-1 and TRBJ2-3, with D uncertain. The assigned J gene may be wrong: the sequence end matches TRBJ1-5 better. Looked up from germline, CDR1 is DFQATT and CDR2 is SNEGSKA (reference sequence). The CDR3 is made up of 14 amino acids. The CDR3 loop reads CSAPLTGGTDTQHF. For the CDR3, the DNA is TGCAGTGCTCCGCTCACGGGAGGCACAGATACGCAGCATTTT.

In its sample, this clonotype was seen a few times. The genes are TRBV5-1 and TRBJ1-5, with 11 positions matching TRBD1. Germline V CDR1 and CDR2: SGHRS, YFSETQ. CDR3 length: 17 amino acids. Unmatched junction bases numbered 2, after V lost 0 bases and J lost 0 bases. In DNA, the CDR3 is TGCGCCAGCAGCTTGGGGACAGGGGGCTTTAGCAATCAGCCCCAGCATTTT. It codes for CASSLGTGGFSNQPQHF.

The genes are TRBV19 and TRBJ2-3, with 7 bases matching TRBD2. From germline, CDR1 is LNHDA and CDR2 SQIVND (reference sequence). The CDR3 runs 16 residues. The J segment lost 3 bases and the V segment lost 3 bases, leaving 9 bases of the junction unmatched. Written as DNA, the CDR3 is TGTGCCAGTAGTATTGGTGCGGGAGCGGGAACAGATACGCAGTATTTT. Translating gives CASSIGAGAGTDTQYF.

This clonotype was recorded at least ten times. The chain is built from TRBV18 and TRBJ1-1; TRBD1 is a possible D gene (5 bases). V gave up 3 bases and J gave up 3 bases, with 17 bases separating them. The CDR3 sequence is 16 residues long. CDR1 is KGHSH and CDR2 is LQKENI in the germline V gene. CDR3 in amino acids: CASSPNPPPGHTEAFF. The CDR3 nucleotides are TGTGCCAGCTCACCCAACCCACCCCCGGGACACACTGAAGCTTTCTTT. The full variable domain, rest sourced from reference TRBV18 and TRBJ1-1, is NAGVMQNPRHLVRRRGQEARLRCSPMKGHSHVYWYRQLPEEGLKFMVYLQKENIIDESGMPKERFSAEFPKEGPSILRIQQVVRGDSAAYFCASSPNPPPGHTEAFFGQGTRLTVV.

This clonotype came up many times. The chain links TRBV7-8 to TRBJ1-4, with a tentative D call TRBD1 (6 bases). The germline gives CDR1 SGHVS, CDR2 FQNEAQ. The CDR3 covers 14 residues. V was trimmed by 5 bases and J by 7 bases, leaving 14 bases between them. As DNA, the CDR3 is TGTGCCAGCAGCGAGGGGACAACGGGTGAAAAACTGTTTTTT. Amino acid sequence: CASSEGTTGEKLFF.

This clonotype has a count of ten or more. V and J are TRBV5-1 and TRBJ2-1; no clear D. Trimming left V 0 bases short and J 3 bases short, with 4 bases between. The germline V gene has CDR1 SGHRS and CDR2 YFSETQ. The CDR3 loop spans 13 amino acids. The CDR3 nucleotides are TGCGCCAGCAGCTTGGGCGGCTACAATGAGCAGTTCTTC. This gives the protein CASSLGGYNEQFF. The variable domain in full, with the rest retrieved from reference TRBV5-1 and TRBJ2-1, is KAGVTQTPRYLIKTRGQQVTLSCSPISGHRSVSWYQQTPGQGLQFLFEYFSETQRNKGNFPGRFSGRQFSNSRSEMNVSTLELGDSALYLCASSLGGYNEQFFGPGTRLTVL.